Sequencing of this TCR beta chain was carried out in a study of blood T cell repertoires in COVID-19. Cohorts were based on clinical histories the participants reported. Shortly before study entry, within 2 weeks, exposed participants had met a COVID-19 case. V dropped 2 bases and J dropped 5; count of bases not matched to a gene: 6. The CDR3 loop spans 15 amino acids. The germline V gene encodes CDR1 SGHTA and CDR2 FQGNSA. Study processing details: Nucleated cell counts were estimated from reference gene primer amplification. Repertoires were generated with immunoSEQ multiplex PCR, while TCRdb's copy carries only in-frame clones and drops some. The V and J calls and clone size are taken from that table; D and trimming were inferred from the DNA. The sample includes some 240,000 clones, over 70% of them seen just once.

The sequenced sample was PBMCs or T cells enriched from blood (not recorded which). The chain employs TRBV7-2 and TRBJ2-5, with TRBD2 matching over 9 bases. This TCR came from a woman aged 40 to 50 who had been exposed to COVID-19. CDR3 sequence: CASSLSRLADETQYF. The CDR3, as DNA: TGTGCCAGCAGCTTAAGCCGACTAGCGGACGAGACCCAGTACTTC.